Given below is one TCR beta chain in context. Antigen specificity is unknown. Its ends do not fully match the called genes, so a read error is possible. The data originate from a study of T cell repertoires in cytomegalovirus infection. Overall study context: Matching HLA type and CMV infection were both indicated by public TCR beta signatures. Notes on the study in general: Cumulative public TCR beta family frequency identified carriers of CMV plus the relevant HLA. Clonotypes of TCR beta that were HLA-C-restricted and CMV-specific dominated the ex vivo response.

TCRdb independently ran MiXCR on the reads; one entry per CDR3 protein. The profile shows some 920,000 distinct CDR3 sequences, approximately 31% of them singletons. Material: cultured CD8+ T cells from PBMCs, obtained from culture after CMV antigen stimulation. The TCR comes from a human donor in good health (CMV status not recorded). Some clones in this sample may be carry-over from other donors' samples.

The CDR3 spells CVSSAETSGGHNEQFF. Here the CDR3 DNA reads TGTGTCAGCAGCGCAGAGACTAGCGGGGGGCACAATGAGCAGTTCTTC. The chain combines TRBV7-8 with TRBJ2-1, with 13 nucleotides matching TRBD2. This CDR3 region has 16 residues. CDR1 and CDR2 from the germline V gene are SGHVS and FQNEAQ. The entire variable domain, with the rest obtained from reference TRBV7-8 and TRBJ2-1, is as follows: GAGVSQSPRYKVAKRGQDVALRCDPISGHVSLFWYQQALGQGPEFLTYFQNEAQLDKSGLPSDRFFAERPEGSVSTLKIQRTQQEDSAVYLCVSSAETSGGHNEQFFGPGTRLTVL.